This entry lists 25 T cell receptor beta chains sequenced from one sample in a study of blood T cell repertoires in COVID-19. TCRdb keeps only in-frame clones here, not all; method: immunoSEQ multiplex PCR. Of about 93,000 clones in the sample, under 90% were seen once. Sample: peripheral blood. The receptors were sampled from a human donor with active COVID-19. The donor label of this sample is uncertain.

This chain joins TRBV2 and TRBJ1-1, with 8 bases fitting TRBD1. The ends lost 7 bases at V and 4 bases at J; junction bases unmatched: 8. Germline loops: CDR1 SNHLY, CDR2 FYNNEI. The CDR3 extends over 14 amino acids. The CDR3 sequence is CASTKTGVGTEAFF. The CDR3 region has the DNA TGTGCCAGCACCAAGACAGGGGTGGGCACTGAAGCTTTCTTT.

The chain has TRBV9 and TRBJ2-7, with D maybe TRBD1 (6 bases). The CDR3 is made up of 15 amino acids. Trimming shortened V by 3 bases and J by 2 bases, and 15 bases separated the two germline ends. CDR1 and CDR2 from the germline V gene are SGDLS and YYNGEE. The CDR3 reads CASSAQGLGTYEQYF. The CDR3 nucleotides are TGTGCCAGCAGCGCCCAGGGGTTGGGGACCTACGAGCAGTACTTC.

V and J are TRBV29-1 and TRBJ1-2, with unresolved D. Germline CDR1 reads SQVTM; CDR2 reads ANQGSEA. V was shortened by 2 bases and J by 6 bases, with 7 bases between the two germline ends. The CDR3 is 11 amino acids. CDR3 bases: TGCAGCGTTGAAAGCAGGCATGGCTACACCTTC. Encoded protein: CSVESRHGYTF. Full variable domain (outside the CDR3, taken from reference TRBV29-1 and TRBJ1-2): SAVISQKPSRDICQRGTSLTIQCQVDSQVTMMFWYRQQPGQSLTLIATANQGSEATYESGFVIDKFPISRPNLTFSTLTVSNMSPEDSSIYLCSVESRHGYTFGSGTRLTVV.

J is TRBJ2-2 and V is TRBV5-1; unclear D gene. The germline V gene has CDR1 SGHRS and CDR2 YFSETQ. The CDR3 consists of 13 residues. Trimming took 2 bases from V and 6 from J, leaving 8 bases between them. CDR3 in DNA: TGCGCCAGCAGCTTAGAGCTGGCCGGGGAGCTGTTTTTT. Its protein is CASSLELAGELFF. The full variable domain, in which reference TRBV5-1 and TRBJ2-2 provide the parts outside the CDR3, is KAGVTQTPRYLIKTRGQQVTLSCSPISGHRSVSWYQQTPGQGLQFLFEYFSETQRNKGNFPGRFSGRQFSNSRSEMNVSTLELGDSALYLCASSLELAGELFFGEGSRLTVL.

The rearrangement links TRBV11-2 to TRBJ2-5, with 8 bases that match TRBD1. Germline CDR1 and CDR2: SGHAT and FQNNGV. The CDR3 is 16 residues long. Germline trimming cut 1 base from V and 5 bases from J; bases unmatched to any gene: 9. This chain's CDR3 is CASSLGSRGRGETQYF. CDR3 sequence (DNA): TGTGCCAGCAGCTTAGGGAGCAGGGGGCGCGGGGAGACCCAGTACTTC.

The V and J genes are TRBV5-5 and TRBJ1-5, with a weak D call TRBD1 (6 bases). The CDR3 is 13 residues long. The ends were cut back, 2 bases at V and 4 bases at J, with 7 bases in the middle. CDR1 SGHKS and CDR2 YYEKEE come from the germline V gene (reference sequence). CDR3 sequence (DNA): TGTGCCAGCAGCTTTACAGGGAATCAGCCCCAGCATTTT. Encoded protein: CASSFTGNQPQHF.

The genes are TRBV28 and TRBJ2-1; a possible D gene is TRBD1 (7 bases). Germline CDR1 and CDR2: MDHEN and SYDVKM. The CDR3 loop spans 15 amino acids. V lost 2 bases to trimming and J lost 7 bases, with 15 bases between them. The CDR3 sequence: CASSLNSGGKNEQFF. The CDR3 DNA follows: TGTGCCAGCAGTTTAAACTCAGGGGGGAAGAATGAGCAGTTCTTC.

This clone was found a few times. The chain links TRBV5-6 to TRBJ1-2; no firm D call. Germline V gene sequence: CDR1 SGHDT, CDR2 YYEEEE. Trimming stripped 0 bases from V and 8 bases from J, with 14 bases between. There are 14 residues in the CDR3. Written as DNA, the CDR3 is TGTGCCAGCAGCTTGGGATCTAAATTGGGCGGCTACACCTTC. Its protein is CASSLGSKLGGYTF.

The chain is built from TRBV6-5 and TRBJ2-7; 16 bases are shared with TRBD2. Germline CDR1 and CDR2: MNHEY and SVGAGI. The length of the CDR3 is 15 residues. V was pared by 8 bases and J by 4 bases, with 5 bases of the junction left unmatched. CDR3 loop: CASSGLAGGPYEQYF. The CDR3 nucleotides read TGTGCCAGCTCGGGACTAGCGGGGGGGCCGTACGAGCAGTACTTC.

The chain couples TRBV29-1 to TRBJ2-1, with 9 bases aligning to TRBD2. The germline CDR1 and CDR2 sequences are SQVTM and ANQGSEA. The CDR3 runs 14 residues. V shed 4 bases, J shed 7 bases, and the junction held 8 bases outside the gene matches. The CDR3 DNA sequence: TGCAGCGTTGTACGCGGGGGGGCCGGTAATGAGCAGTTCTTC. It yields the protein CSVVRGGAGNEQFF.

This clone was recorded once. CDR3 coding DNA: TGTGCCAGCAGCTTGGCCATCGAGGGGGCGAATGAAAAACTGTTTTTT. Protein product: CASSLAIEGANEKLFF. The genes are TRBV5-6 and TRBJ1-4; 7 nucleotides match TRBD1. Germline V gene data show CDR1 as SGHDT and CDR2 as YYEEEE. The trim removed 0 bases at V and 5 bases at J, leaving 7 bases unmatched. The CDR3 runs 16 residues.

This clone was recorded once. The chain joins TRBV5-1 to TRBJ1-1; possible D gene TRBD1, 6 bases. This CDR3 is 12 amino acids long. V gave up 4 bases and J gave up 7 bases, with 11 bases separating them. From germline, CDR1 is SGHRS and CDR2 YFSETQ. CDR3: CASSTPRGEAFF. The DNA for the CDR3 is TGCGCCAGCAGCACACCCAGGGGTGAAGCTTTCTTT. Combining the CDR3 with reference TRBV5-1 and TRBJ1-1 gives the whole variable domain KAGVTQTPRYLIKTRGQQVTLSCSPISGHRSVSWYQQTPGQGLQFLFEYFSETQRNKGNFPGRFSGRQFSNSRSEMNVSTLELGDSALYLCASSTPRGEAFFGQGTRLTVV.

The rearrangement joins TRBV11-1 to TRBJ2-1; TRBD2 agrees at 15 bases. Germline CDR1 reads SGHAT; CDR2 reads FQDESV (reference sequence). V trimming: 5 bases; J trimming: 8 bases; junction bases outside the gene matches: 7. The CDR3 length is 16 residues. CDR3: CASSPGTSGGWDEQFF. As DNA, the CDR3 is TGTGCCAGCAGCCCTGGGACTAGCGGGGGGTGGGATGAGCAGTTCTTC.

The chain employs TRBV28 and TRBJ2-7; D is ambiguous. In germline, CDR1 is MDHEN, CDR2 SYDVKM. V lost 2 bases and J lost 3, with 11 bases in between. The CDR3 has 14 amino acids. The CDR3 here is CASSLGGRSYEQYF. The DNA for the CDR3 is TGTGCCAGCAGTTTAGGTGGCCGAAGCTACGAGCAGTACTTC.

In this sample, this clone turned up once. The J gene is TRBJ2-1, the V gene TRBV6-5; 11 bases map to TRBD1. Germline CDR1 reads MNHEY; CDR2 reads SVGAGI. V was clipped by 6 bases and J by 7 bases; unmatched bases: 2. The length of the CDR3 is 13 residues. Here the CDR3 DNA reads TGTGCCAGCAGGGACAGGGGGCTTAATGAGCAGTTCTTC. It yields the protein CASRDRGLNEQFF.

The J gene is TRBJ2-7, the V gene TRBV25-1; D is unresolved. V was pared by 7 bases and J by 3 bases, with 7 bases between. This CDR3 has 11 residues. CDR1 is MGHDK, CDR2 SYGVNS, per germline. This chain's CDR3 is CASTRLYEQYF. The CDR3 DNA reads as TGTGCCAGCACTCGACTCTACGAGCAGTACTTC.

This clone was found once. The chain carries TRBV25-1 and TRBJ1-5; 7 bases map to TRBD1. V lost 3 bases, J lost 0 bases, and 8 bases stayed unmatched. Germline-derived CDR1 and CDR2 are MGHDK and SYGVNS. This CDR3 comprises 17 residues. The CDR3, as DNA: TGTGCCAGCAGTGATTCCGATGACAGGGATAGCAATCAGCCCCAGCATTTT. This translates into CASSDSDDRDSNQPQHF.

CDR3 DNA: TGCGCCAGCAGCTACCCTTTGAATAGCGGGGCGGATACGCAGTATTTT. As protein: CASSYPLNSGADTQYF. The rearrangement uses TRBV5-1 and TRBJ2-3; 8 nucleotides agree with TRBD2. Losses at the gene ends were 3 bases for V and 6 bases for J; bases not matched to a gene: 12. The germline gives CDR1 SGHRS, CDR2 YFSETQ. The CDR3 is 16 amino acids.

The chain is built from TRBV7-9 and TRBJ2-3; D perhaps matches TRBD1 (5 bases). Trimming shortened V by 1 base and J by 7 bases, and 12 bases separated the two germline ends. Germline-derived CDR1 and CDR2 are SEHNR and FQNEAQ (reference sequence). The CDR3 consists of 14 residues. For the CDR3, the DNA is TGTGCCAGCAGCTTAGGGCAGGGTTGGCATACGCAGTATTTT. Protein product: CASSLGQGWHTQYF.

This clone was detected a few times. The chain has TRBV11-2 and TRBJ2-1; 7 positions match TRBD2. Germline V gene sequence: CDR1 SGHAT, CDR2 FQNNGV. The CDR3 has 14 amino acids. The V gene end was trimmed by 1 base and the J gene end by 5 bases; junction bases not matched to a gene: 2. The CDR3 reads CASSLAGGDNEQFF. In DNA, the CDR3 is TGTGCCAGCAGCTTAGCGGGGGGAGACAATGAGCAGTTCTTC.

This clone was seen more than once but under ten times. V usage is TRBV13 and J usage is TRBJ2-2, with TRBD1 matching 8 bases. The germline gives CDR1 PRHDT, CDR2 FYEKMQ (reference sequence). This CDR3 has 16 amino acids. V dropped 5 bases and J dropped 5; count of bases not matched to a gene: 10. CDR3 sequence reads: CASSPEPGQETGELFF. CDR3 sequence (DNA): TGTGCCAGCAGCCCAGAGCCGGGACAGGAGACCGGGGAGCTGTTTTTT.

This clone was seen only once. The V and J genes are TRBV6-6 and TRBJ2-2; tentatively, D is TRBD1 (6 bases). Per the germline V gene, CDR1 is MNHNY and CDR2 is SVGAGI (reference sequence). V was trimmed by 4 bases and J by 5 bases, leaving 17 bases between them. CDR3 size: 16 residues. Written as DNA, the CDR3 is TGTGCCAGCAGTTTCCCTGGGGGCCCCGGGACCGGGGAGCTGTTTTTT. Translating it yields CASSFPGGPGTGELFF.

CDR3 sequence reads: CASSPGTGGTEAFF. For the CDR3, the DNA is TGTGCCAGCTCACCAGGGACAGGGGGCACTGAAGCTTTCTTT. This chain connects TRBV18 to TRBJ1-1; TRBD1 agrees at 11 bases. The CDR3 runs to 14 residues. The germline CDR1 and CDR2 sequences are KGHSH and LQKENI. J lost 4 bases, V lost 2 bases, and 0 bases had no gene match.

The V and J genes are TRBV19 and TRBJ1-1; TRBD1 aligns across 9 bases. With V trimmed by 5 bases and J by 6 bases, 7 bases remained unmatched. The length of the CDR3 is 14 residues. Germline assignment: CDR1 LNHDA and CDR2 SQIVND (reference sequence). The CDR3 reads CASSPGQGGSEAFF. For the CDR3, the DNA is TGTGCCAGTAGTCCGGGACAGGGTGGTTCTGAAGCTTTCTTT.

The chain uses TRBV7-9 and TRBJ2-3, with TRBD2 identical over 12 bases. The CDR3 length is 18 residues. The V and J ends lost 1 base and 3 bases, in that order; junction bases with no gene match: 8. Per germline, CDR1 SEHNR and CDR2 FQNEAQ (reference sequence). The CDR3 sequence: CASSLGASGGAWTDTQYF. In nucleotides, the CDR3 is TGTGCCAGCAGCTTAGGGGCTAGCGGGGGGGCGTGGACAGATACGCAGTATTTT.